This T cell receptor beta chain came from a study of cytomegalovirus exposure and HLA in healthy donors. V was pared by 5 bases and J by 1 base, with 5 bases of the junction left unmatched. The CDR3 has 15 amino acids. CDR1 and CDR2 from the germline V gene are MNHNS and SASEGT. The primer mix had 60 Vbeta and 13 Jbeta primers. Assay: immunoSEQ multiplex PCR; the TCRdb copy retains only in-frame clones and omits some. The data show around 200,000 clones, with around 86% seen just once and approximately 6% held by the top ten. As for the donors, each was a healthy bone marrow donor. The sequencing input was PBMCs. The chain is built from TRBV6-1 and TRBJ2-5, with TRBD1 identical over 9 bases. This clonotype was obtained from a man aged 35 to 55 in good health and CMV-seropositive. The CDR3 region has the DNA TGTGCCAGCAGTCCTACAGGGGGCGGCCAAGAGACCCAGTACTTC. Protein product: CASSPTGGGQETQYF.